The clone carrying this T cell receptor beta chain was observed a handful of times. Antigen specificity is unknown. This record comes from a study of cytomegalovirus exposure and HLA in healthy donors. Study observations and caveats: As a later analysis showed, a missense DCLRE1C variant was linked to trimming of TCR beta V- and J-genes. In vitro checks showed that three CMV-associated chains really do target CMV antigens. Later analysis showed TCR association rates varying by HLA locus, highest for DRB1 and lowest for HLA-C. It was reported in a later analysis that an Asian-associated ancestry cluster showed fewer N-insertions than the roughly 660-donor mean.

The CDR3 length is 15 residues. The germline gives CDR1 SGHNT, CDR2 YYREEE (reference sequence). Trimming stripped 0 bases from V and 5 bases from J, with 14 bases between. With 60 Vbeta and 13 Jbeta primers, the PCR was carried out. The table came from immunoSEQ multiplex PCR; TCRdb's copy has only in-frame clones and leaves some out. The repertoire holds roughly 100,000 clones, with nearly 15% as singletons. The chain uses TRBV5-4 and TRBJ1-1; TRBD1 might be the D (5 bases). This clonotype was sampled from a female donor in good health and CMV-seronegative. What was sequenced was PBMCs. CDR3 coding DNA: TGTGCCAGCAGCTTGGATGGGGCAACGAGGACTGAAGCTTTCTTT. This gives the protein CASSLDGATRTEAFF.